Given below is one TCR beta chain in context. Its antigen is currently unknown. The record originates from a study of OX40 agonist ivuxolimab in advanced cancers. Study-wide background: Hepatocellular carcinoma, melanoma, renal cell or head and neck cancer occurred in dose-escalation patients. Around 40% of patients had received prior checkpoint inhibitor therapy. Points from the study as a whole: Among T cells, CD8+ cells averaged more expanded clones than CD4+ cells.

Assay used: immunoSEQ multiplex PCR; TCRdb lists only in-frame clones, some missing. The sample lists 95,000 to 100,000 clones, more than 85% occurring once. Trimming cost V 8 bases and J 0 bases, with 13 bases left between them. The CDR3 loop spans 14 amino acids. Looked up from germline, CDR1 is MNHNY and CDR2 is SVGAGI (reference sequence). The clonotype was recovered from an adult with an advanced solid tumor such as melanoma, head and neck, liver or kidney cancer. Sequencing was performed on CD4+ or CD8+ T cells sorted from blood, taken in a trial of the OX40 agonist ivuxolimab. The chain recombines TRBV6-6 with TRBJ1-1; a possible D gene is TRBD1 (6 bases). For the CDR3, the DNA is TGTGCCAGCGCAATAGGGGGGGTGAACACTGAAGCTTTCTTT. Amino acid sequence: CASAIGGVNTEAFF.